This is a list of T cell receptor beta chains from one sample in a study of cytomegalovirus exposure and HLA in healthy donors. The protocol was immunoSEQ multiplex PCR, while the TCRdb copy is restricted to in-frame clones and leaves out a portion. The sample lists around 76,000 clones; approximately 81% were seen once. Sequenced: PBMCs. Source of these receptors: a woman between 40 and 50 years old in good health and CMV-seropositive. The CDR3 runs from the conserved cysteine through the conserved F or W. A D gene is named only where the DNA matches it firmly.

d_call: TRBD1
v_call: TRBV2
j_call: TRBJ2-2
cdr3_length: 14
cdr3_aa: CASSQTGDTGELFF

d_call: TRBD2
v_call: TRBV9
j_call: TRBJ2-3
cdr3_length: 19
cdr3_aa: CASSDRTGTSGGAGDTQYF

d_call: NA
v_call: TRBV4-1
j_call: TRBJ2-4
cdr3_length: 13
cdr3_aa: CASSGLAKNIQYF

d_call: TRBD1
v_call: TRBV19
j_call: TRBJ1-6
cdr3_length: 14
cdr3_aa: CASSRQGVLSPLHF

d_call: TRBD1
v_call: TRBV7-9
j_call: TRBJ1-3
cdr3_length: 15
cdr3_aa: CASRAETGSGNTIYF

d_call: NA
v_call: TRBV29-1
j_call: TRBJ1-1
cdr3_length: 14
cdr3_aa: CSVVRGGMNTEAFF

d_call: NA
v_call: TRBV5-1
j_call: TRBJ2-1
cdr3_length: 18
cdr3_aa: CASSSVTVSRDSYNEQFF

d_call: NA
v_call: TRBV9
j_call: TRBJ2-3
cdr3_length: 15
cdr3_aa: CASSVGQGSTDTQYF

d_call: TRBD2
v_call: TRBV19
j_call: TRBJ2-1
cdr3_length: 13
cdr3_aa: CASKRGGATEQFF

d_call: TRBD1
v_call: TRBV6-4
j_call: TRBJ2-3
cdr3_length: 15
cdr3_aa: CASRSGQGSSDTQYF

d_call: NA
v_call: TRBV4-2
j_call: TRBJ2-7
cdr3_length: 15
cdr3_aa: CASSTRTGPSYEQYF

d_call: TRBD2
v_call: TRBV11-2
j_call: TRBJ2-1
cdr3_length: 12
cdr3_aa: CASSLVRAGVVF

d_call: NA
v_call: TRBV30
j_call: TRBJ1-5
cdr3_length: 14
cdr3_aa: CAWSLGSGGQPQHF

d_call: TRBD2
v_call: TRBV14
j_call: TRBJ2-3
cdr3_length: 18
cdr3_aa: CASSALAGVTASTDTQYF

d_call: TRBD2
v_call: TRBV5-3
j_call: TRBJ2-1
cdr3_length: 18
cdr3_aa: CARSFRLAGGPRDNEQFF

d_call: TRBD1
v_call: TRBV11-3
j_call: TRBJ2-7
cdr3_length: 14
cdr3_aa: CASSLRQGPYEQYF

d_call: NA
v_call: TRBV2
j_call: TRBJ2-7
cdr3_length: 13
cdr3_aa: CASSERGTDEQYF

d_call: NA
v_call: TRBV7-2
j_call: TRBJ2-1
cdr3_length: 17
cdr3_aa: CASSLPRLRGIYNEQFF

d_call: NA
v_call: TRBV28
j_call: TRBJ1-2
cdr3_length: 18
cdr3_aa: CASRMGAIFGRPTHGYTF

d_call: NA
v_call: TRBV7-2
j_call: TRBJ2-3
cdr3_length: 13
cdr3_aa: CASSLESARGQYF

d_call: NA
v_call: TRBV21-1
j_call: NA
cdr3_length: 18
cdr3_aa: CASSKEGLAGGSSYEQYF

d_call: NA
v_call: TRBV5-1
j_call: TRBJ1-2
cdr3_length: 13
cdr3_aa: CASSLTDSYGYTF

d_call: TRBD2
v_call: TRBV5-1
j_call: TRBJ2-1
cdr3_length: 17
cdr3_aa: CASSLAGNSGGYNEQFF

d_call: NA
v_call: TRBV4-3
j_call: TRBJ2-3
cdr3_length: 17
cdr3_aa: CASSQEGALLGADTQYF

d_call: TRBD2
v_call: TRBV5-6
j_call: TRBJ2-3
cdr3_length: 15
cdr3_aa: CASSLRAGGADTQYF

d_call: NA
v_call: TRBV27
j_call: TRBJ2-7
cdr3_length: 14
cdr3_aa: CASSLGGYSYEQYF